This passage covers 24 T cell receptor beta chains from one sample sequenced in a study of T cell clonality in common variable immunodeficiency. The repertoire was sequenced with immunoSEQ multiplex PCR; TCRdb's copy has only in-frame clones and lacks some. The data show under 35,000 clones, with none appearing a single time. The sample consisted of peripheral blood mononuclear cells. These receptors all come from a person aged 18 to 70 in good health.

This clone is labeled medium-sized (0.01 to 0.1%). The read ends 3 residues before the CDR3 terminus; that terminus is restored from the germline J gene. This chain links TRBV19 with TRBJ1-5; D remains ambiguous. CDR1 LNHDA and CDR2 SQIVND come from the germline V gene (reference sequence). This CDR3 spans 14 amino acids. Between the trimmed V and J ends, which lost 6 bases and 0 bases, there was a span of 9 bases. The CDR3 is CASSPDYSNQPQHF. Partial CDR3 DNA: TGTGCCAGTAGCCCAGATTATAGCAATCAGCCC.

This clone was picked up many times. Read data end 3 residues before the CDR3 end; the end is taken from the germline J gene. This chain connects TRBV20-1 to TRBJ1-1; tentatively, D is TRBD1 (5 bases). Germline values: CDR1 DFQATT, CDR2 SNEGSKA (reference sequence). The CDR3 consists of 15 residues. V lost 5 bases, J lost 4 bases, and 20 bases lay in between. The CDR3 sequence: CSAQWGGMGGTEAFF. Partial CDR3 DNA: TGCAGTGCTCAATGGGGGGGGATGGGGGGCACTGAA.

The sample holds many counts of this clone. The missing CDR3 end, 3 residues past where the read stops, is filled in from the germline J gene. The chain joins TRBV20-1 to TRBJ1-2; possibly TRBD1 for D (6 bases). Germline V gene data show CDR1 as DFQATT and CDR2 as SNEGSKA (reference sequence). This CDR3 spans 11 amino acids. V was clipped by 5 bases and J by 7 bases, with 11 bases between them. The part of the CDR3 DNA that was read is TGCAGTGCTTACAGGGAACCTGGC. It codes for CSAYREPG. The full CDR3 protein is CSAYREPGYTF.

This clone was seen repeatedly, ten times or more. The CDR3 end falls 3 residues outside the read, so it is completed with the germline J gene. This rearrangement joins TRBV20-1 to TRBJ1-1; a possible D gene is TRBD1 (5 bases). Trimming cost V 0 bases and J 6 bases, with 17 bases left between them. This CDR3 is 15 amino acids long. CDR1 is DFQATT and CDR2 is SNEGSKA in the germline V gene (reference sequence). CDR3 amino acids: CSARERGSRSAEAFF. The sequenced part of the CDR3 DNA is TGCAGTGCTAGAGAAAGGGGCTCAAGGTCTGCTGAA.

In this sample, this clone turned up many times. The observed sequence ends 3 residues before the CDR3 terminus, with the missing tail filled in from the germline J gene. The rearrangement links TRBV5-4 to TRBJ2-1, with TRBD2 identical over 9 bases. The V gene end was trimmed by 1 base and the J gene end by 2 bases; junction bases not matched to a gene: 4. The CDR3 runs 16 residues. CDR1 and CDR2 from the germline V gene are SGHNT and YYREEE (reference sequence). CDR3 amino acids: CASSLSSGGPYNEQFF. Incomplete CDR3 DNA: TGTGCCAGCAGCTTGTCGAGCGGGGGGCCCTACAATGAG.

This clone was observed at least ten times. The part of the CDR3 DNA that was read is TGTGCCACCAGCAGAGCGGGGCAGGGGAGGACTGAA. This translates into CATSRAGQGRTE. The whole CDR3 sequence reads CATSRAGQGRTEAFF. This chain joins TRBV15 and TRBJ1-1, with D possibly TRBD1 on 6 matching bases. The CDR3 end falls 3 residues outside the read, so it is completed with the germline J gene. From germline, CDR1 is LNHNV and CDR2 YYDKDF (reference sequence). The CDR3 loop spans 15 amino acids. Trimming removed 1 base at V and 5 bases at J, with 14 bases between.

This clone has a count of ten or more. The CDR3 extends 3 residues past the end of the read, so its final part is completed from the germline J gene. The chain employs TRBV20-1 and TRBJ2-1; TRBD2 aligns across 7 bases. The germline V gene has CDR1 DFQATT and CDR2 SNEGSKA (reference sequence). The junction had 9 bases not matched to a gene; V was cut back by 5 bases and J by 2 bases. CDR3 length: 15 amino acids. The covered CDR3 bases are TGCAGTGCTGGCGGGACCAGCGGGACCTACAATGAG. It is translated as CSAGGTSGTYNE. The complete CDR3 sequence is CSAGGTSGTYNEQFF.

This clone was observed many times. The read finishes 3 residues shy of the CDR3 end, and the germline J gene is used to complete it. The V call is TRBV7-9, the J call TRBJ1-2, with a tentative D call TRBD1 (5 bases). This CDR3 has 15 residues. V was clipped by 4 bases and J by 4 bases, with 16 bases between them. Per the germline V gene, CDR1 is SEHNR and CDR2 is FQNEAQ (reference sequence). The sequenced CDR3 bases are TGTGCCAGCAGCTCAACCCACAGGCCCCTCTATGGC. It is translated as CASSSTHRPLYG. The whole CDR3 protein reads CASSSTHRPLYGYTF.

In this sample, this clone turned up many times. The chain's CDR3 is CASTTIAKNIQYF. The part of the CDR3 DNA that was read is TGTGCCAGCACCACAATAGCCAAAAACATT. The J gene is TRBJ2-4, the V gene TRBV5-8; D is uncertain. The CDR3 extends 3 residues past the end of the read, so its final part is completed from the germline J gene. The CDR3 has 13 amino acids. The V end lost 6 bases, the J end lost 0 bases, and 7 bases lay between the germline ends. CDR1 and CDR2 (germline): SGHTS, YDEGEE.

This clone was counted many times. Read sequence stops 3 residues before the CDR3 end, and the germline J gene provides the missing end. The chain recombines TRBV6-2 or TRBV6-3 with TRBJ2-7, with D tentatively TRBD1 (5 bases). Deletions cut 0 bases from V and 3 bases from J, with 9 bases between. Per the germline V gene, CDR1 is MNHEY and CDR2 is SVGEGT. The CDR3 sequence is 14 residues long. The CDR3 bases that were read are TGTGCCAGCAGTTACTCACGGACACTCTACGAG. Encoded protein: CASSYSRTLYE. The whole CDR3 region reads CASSYSRTLYEQYF.

Many counts were recorded for this clone. From the germline J gene comes the end of the CDR3, since the read stops 3 residues before it. This chain uses TRBV7-7 with TRBJ2-3; D perhaps matches TRBD1 (6 bases). The CDR3 is 14 amino acids. The V and J ends lost 5 bases and 4 bases respectively, with 13 bases between them. The germline CDR1 and CDR2 sequences are SSHAT and FNYEAQ (reference sequence). The covered CDR3 bases are TGTGCCAGCAGCATAAAATCAGGGGCAGATACG. Translation: CASSIKSGADT. The full CDR3 protein reads CASSIKSGADTQYF.

This clone was observed a few times. Coverage ceases 3 residues before the CDR3 finishes, and the germline J gene fills in the end. The rearrangement links TRBV20-1 to TRBJ2-3, with TRBD1 matching over 7 bases. The germline V gene has CDR1 DFQATT and CDR2 SNEGSKA (reference sequence). CDR3 size: 13 residues. The CDR3: CSASTGTAQPQYF. Partial CDR3 DNA: TGCAGTGCTAGCACTGGGACAGCACAGCCG.

This clone was seen at least ten times. The CDR3 end lies 3 residues beyond the end of the read and is filled in from the germline J gene. The genes are TRBV4-1 and TRBJ2-5, with 12 nucleotides matching TRBD2. Germline assignment: CDR1 MGHRA and CDR2 YSYEKL. The CDR3 length is 14 residues. Trimming removed 4 bases from V and 4 bases from J; junction bases left unmatched: 1. Incomplete CDR3 DNA: TGCGCCAGCAGCCGGGGACTAGCGGGAGAGACC. Its translation is CASSRGLAGET. The full-length CDR3 reads as CASSRGLAGETQYF.

This clone came up many times. Coverage ceases 3 residues before the CDR3 finishes, and the germline J gene fills in the end. The chain couples TRBV7-2 to TRBJ2-7; 7 bases align to TRBD1. Germline V gene sequence: CDR1 SGHTA, CDR2 FQGNSA. This CDR3 contains 15 residues. The trim removed 4 bases at V and 2 bases at J, leaving 8 bases unmatched. The part of the CDR3 DNA that was read is TGTGCCAGCAGCTACCCGACGACAGGGACCTACGAG. Protein: CASSYPTTGTYE. The CDR3 as a whole reads CASSYPTTGTYEQYF.

This clone was seen many times. The CDR3 goes on 3 residues after the read ends, and that part is filled in from the germline J gene. This sequence joins TRBV20-1 and TRBJ1-2; 8 nucleotides match TRBD1. The CDR3 is made up of 14 amino acids. Looked up from germline, CDR1 is DFQATT and CDR2 is SNEGSKA (reference sequence). The CDR3: CSAKRRLGQEGYTF. Partial CDR3 DNA: TGCAGTGCTAAAAGACGTTTGGGACAGGAGGGC.

CDR3 DNA, as far as it was read: TGTGCCAGCAAAGGACTAGCAGGCGAG. It codes for CASKGLAGE. The full CDR3 reads CASKGLAGEQYF. The chain employs TRBV2 and TRBJ2-7; 8 nucleotides match TRBD2. The sequenced fragment ends 3 residues before the CDR3 boundary, so the rest is inferred from the germline J gene. The V and J ends lost 7 bases and 6 bases, in that order; junction bases with no gene match: 5. Germline V gene sequence: CDR1 SNHLY, CDR2 FYNNEI. The CDR3 covers 12 residues. Drawing the rest from reference TRBV2 and TRBJ2-7, the complete variable domain is EPEVTQTPSHQVTQMGQEVILRCVPISNHLYFYWYRQILGQKVEFLVSFYNNEISEKSEIFDDQFSVERPDGSNFTLKIRSTKLEDSAMYFCASKGLAGEQYFGPGTRLTVT.

As regards this clone: The DNA ends 3 residues before the CDR3 does, and the rest of the CDR3 is filled in from the germline J gene. This chain connects TRBV29-1 to TRBJ1-2; D not resolved. The CDR3 contains 11 residues. Germline-derived CDR1 and CDR2 are SQVTM and ANQGSEA. CDR3 region: CSGQVAYDYTF. CDR3 DNA (partial): TGCAGCGGGCAGGTTGCCTACGAC.

This clone was recorded at least ten times. The DNA ends 3 residues before the CDR3 does, and the rest of the CDR3 is filled in from the germline J gene. The V gene is TRBV5-1, the J gene TRBJ2-3, with TRBD1 matching 10 bases. The V and J ends lost 1 base and 4 bases, in that order; junction bases with no gene match: 9. CDR3 length equals 17 residues. Germline V gene data show CDR1 as SGHRS and CDR2 as YFSETQ. CDR3 DNA, as far as it was read: TGCGCCAGCAGCTTGTTGCCGGGACAGGGGTTATCAGATACG. It translates to CASSLLPGQGLSDT. The CDR3, in full, reads CASSLLPGQGLSDTQYF. Together with reference TRBV5-1 and TRBJ2-3, the CDR3 gives the full variable domain: KAGVTQTPRYLIKTRGQQVTLSCSPISGHRSVSWYQQTPGQGLQFLFEYFSETQRNKGNFPGRFSGRQFSNSRSEMNVSTLELGDSALYLCASSLLPGQGLSDTQYFGPGTRLTVL.

This clone has ten or more counts. From the germline J gene comes the end of the CDR3, since the read stops 3 residues before it. The chain joins TRBV4-2 to TRBJ2-1, with TRBD2 matching over 16 bases. Trimming at V came to 4 bases and at J to 4 bases, leaving 7 bases not matched to a gene. The germline gives CDR1 LGHNA, CDR2 YNFKEQ. The CDR3 totals 18 residues. CDR3 loop: CASSPGLAGGRGYNEQFF. CDR3 DNA, as far as it was read: TGTGCCAGCAGCCCGGGACTAGCGGGAGGGAGGGGTTACAATGAG.

This clone was counted ten times or more. The read is 3 residues too short to cover the CDR3 end, so that end is filled in from the germline J gene. This chain uses TRBV20-1 with TRBJ2-3; perhaps TRBD2 as D (6 bases). The CDR3 runs to 12 residues. The V end was cut by 1 base, the J end by 6 bases, with 8 bases between. From germline, CDR1 is DFQATT and CDR2 SNEGSKA (reference sequence). Incomplete CDR3 DNA: TGCAGTGCTAGAGGGAGCGGGGATACG. Encoded protein: CSARGSGDT. The entire CDR3 protein is CSARGSGDTQYF.

The table lists this clone with many counts. The read ends 3 residues before the CDR3 terminus; that terminus is restored from the germline J gene. The V call is TRBV11-2, the J call TRBJ1-2; D remains ambiguous. CDR1 and CDR2 from the germline V gene are SGHAT and FQNNGV. The CDR3 extends over 13 amino acids. V lost 1 base to trimming and J lost 7 bases, with 10 bases between them. Here the CDR3 reads CASSLGQALGYTF. The sequenced part of the CDR3 DNA is TGTGCCAGCAGCTTAGGCCAGGCGCTTGGC. Complete variable domain (other parts from reference TRBV11-2 and TRBJ1-2): EAGVAQSPRYKIIEKRQSVAFWCNPISGHATLYWYQQILGQGPKLLIQFQNNGVVDDSQLPKDRFSAERLKGVDSTLKIQPAKLEDSAVYLCASSLGQALGYTFGSGTRLTVV.

This clone appeared many times. The read ends 3 residues shy of where the CDR3 ends; the end is completed using the germline J gene. This chain links TRBV6-2 or TRBV6-3 with TRBJ2-2; TRBD2 is a possible D gene (7 bases). The germline CDR1 and CDR2 sequences are MNHEY and SVGEGT. Trimming left V 0 bases short and J 7 bases short, with 15 bases between. The CDR3 is 16 residues long. The CDR3 loop reads CASSYSTFGGHGELFF. Partial CDR3 DNA: TGTGCCAGCAGTTACTCGACTTTCGGGGGGCACGGGGAG.

In its sample, this clone was seen many times. With the read ending 3 residues before the CDR3 end, the germline J gene is used to fill in that end. The chain carries TRBV20-1 and TRBJ2-5; D perhaps matches TRBD2 (5 bases). Germline V gene lookup returns CDR1 DFQATT and CDR2 SNEGSKA (reference sequence). V was pared by 5 bases and J by 3 bases, with 16 bases between. CDR3 length: 14 amino acids. CDR3 in amino acids: CSAHNPALEETQYF. The sequenced CDR3 bases are TGCAGTGCTCATAACCCTGCACTAGAAGAGACC.

This clone was counted at least ten times. The CDR3 sequence: CASSLDQGEGYTF. The sequenced part of the CDR3 DNA is TGTGCCAGCAGCTTGGACCAAGGGGAAGGC. This rearrangement joins TRBV5-6 to TRBJ1-2; possible D gene TRBD1, 5 bases. The read falls 3 residues short of the CDR3 end, and the missing part is taken from the germline J gene. Germline V CDR1 and CDR2: SGHDT, YYEEEE. The CDR3 sequence is 13 residues long.